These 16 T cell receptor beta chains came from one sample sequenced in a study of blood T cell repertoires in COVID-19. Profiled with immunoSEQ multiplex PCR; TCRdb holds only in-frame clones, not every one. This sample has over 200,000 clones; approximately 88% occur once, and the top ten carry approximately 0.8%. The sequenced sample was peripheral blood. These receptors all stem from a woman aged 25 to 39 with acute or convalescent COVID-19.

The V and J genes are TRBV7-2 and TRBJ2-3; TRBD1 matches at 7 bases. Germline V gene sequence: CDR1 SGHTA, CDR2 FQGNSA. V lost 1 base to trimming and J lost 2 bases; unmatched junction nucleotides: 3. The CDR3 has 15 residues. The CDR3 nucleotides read TGTGCCAGCAGCTTAGAAGGGGGCCTCACAGATACGCAGTATTTT. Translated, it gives CASSLEGGLTDTQYF. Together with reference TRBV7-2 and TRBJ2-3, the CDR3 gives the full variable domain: GAGVSQSPSNKVTEKGKDVELRCDPISGHTALYWYRQSLGQGLEFLIYFQGNSAPDKSGLPSDRFSAERTGGSVSTLTIQRTQQEDSAVYLCASSLEGGLTDTQYFGPGTRLTVL.

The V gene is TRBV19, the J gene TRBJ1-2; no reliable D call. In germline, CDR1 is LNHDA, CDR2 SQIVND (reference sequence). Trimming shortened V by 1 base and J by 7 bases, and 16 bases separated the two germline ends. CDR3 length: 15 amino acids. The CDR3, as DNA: TGTGCCAGTAGTATAGGGGAGTTTTTTGGCCTTGGCTACACCTTC. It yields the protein CASSIGEFFGLGYTF. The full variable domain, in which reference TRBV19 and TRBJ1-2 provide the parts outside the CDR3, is DGGITQSPKYLFRKEGQNVTLSCEQNLNHDAMYWYRQDPGQGLRLIYYSQIVNDFQKGDIAEGYSVSREKKESFPLTVTSAQKNPTAFYLCASSIGEFFGLGYTFGSGTRLTVV.

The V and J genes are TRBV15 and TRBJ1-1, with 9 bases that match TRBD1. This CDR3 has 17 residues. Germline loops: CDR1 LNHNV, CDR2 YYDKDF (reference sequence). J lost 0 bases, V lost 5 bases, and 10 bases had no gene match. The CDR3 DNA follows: TGTGCCACCAGCGGACCAGGGACAGGGCCCATGAACACTGAAGCTTTCTTT. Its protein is CATSGPGTGPMNTEAFF. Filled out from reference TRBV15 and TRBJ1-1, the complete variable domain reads DAMVIQNPRYQVTQFGKPVTLSCSQTLNHNVMYWYQQKSSQAPKLLFHYYDKDFNNEADTPDNFQSRRPNTSFCFLDIRSPGLGDTAMYLCATSGPGTGPMNTEAFFGQGTRLTVV.

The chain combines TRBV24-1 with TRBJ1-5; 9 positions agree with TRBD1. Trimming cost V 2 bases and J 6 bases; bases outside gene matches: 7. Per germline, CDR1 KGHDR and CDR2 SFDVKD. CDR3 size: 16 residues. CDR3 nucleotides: TGTGCCACCAGTGATTCCGGGACAGGGAGAGGTCAGCCCCAGCATTTT. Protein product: CATSDSGTGRGQPQHF.

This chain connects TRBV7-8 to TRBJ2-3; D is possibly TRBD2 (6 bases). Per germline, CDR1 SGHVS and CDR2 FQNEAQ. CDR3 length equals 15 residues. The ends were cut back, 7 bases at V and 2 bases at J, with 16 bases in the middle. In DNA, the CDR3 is TGTGCCAGCATTCCTTGGGACTTCACCACAGATACGCAGTATTTT. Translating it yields CASIPWDFTTDTQYF.

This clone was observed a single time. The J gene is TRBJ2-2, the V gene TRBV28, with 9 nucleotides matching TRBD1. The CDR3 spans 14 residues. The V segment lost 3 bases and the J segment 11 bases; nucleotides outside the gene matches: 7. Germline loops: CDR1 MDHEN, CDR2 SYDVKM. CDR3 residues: CASSFGTGRLELFF. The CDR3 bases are TGTGCCAGCAGTTTTGGGACAGGGAGACTAGAGCTGTTTTTT.

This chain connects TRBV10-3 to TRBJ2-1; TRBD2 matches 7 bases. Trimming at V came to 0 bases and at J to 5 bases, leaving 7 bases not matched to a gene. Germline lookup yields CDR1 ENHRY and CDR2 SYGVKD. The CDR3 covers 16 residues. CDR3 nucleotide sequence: TGTGCCATCAGTGAGTCTATGGCGGGAGCGCACAATGAGCAGTTCTTC. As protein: CAISESMAGAHNEQFF.

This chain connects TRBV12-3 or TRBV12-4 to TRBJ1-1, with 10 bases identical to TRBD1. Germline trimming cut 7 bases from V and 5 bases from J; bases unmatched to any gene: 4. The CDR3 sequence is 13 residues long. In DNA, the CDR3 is TGTGCCAGCATGCGGGACAGGGGAACTGAAGCTTTCTTT. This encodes CASMRDRGTEAFF.

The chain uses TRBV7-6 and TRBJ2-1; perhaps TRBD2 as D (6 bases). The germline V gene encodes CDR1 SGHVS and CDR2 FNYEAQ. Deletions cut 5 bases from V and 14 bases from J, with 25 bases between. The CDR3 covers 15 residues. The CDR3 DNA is TGTGCCAGCAGCCCTGCGCGGGACCTTACGTTACTGGAGTTCTTC. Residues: CASSPARDLTLLEFF.

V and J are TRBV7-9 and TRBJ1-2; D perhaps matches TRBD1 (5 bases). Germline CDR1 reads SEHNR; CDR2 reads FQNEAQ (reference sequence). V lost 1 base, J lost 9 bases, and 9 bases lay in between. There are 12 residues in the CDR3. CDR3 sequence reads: CASSLEGKRYTF. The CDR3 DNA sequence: TGTGCCAGCAGCTTAGAGGGGAAACGCTACACCTTC.

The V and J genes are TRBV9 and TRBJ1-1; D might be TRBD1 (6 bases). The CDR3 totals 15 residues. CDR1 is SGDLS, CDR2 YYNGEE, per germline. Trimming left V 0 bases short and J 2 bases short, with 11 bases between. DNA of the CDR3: TGTGCCAGCAGCGTAGCGAGGGACATAAACACTGAAGCTTTCTTT. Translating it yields CASSVARDINTEAFF.

The CDR3 coding sequence is TGTGCCAGCAGCTTGGTTGCCCTACCCTCCTACGAGCAGTACTTC. Protein: CASSLVALPSYEQYF. The chain uses TRBV5-5 and TRBJ2-7; D call uncertain. This CDR3 is 15 amino acids long. Germline loops: CDR1 SGHKS, CDR2 YYEKEE (reference sequence). V gave up 0 bases and J gave up 0 bases, with 10 bases separating them.

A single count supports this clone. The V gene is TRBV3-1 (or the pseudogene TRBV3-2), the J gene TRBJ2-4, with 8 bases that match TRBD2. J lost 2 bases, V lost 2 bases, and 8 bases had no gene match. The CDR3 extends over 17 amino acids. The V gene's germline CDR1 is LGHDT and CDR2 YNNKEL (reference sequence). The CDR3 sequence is CASSQYYAGGSKNIQYF. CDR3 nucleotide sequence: TGTGCCAGCAGCCAATATTATGCGGGGGGCTCCAAAAACATTCAGTACTTC.

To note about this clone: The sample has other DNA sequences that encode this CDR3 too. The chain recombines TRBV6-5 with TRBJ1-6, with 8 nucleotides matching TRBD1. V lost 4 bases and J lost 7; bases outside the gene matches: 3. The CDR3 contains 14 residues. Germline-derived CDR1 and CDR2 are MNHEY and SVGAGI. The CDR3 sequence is CASSSGQGNSPLHF. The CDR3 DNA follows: TGTGCCAGCAGTTCCGGACAGGGCAATTCACCCCTCCACTTT.

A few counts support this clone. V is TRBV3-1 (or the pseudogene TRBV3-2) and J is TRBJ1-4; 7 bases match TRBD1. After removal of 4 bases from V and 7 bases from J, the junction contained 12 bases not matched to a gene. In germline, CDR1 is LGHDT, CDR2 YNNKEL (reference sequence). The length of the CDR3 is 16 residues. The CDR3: CASSRTSTGVGEKLFF. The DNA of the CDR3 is TGTGCCAGCAGCCGAACCTCAACAGGGGTGGGTGAAAAACTGTTTTTT.

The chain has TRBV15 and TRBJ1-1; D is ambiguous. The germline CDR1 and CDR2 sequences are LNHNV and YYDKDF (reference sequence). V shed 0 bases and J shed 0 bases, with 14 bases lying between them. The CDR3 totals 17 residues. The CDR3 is CATSRDVIRGMNTEAFF. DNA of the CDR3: TGTGCCACCAGCAGAGATGTTATAAGAGGCATGAACACTGAAGCTTTCTTT.